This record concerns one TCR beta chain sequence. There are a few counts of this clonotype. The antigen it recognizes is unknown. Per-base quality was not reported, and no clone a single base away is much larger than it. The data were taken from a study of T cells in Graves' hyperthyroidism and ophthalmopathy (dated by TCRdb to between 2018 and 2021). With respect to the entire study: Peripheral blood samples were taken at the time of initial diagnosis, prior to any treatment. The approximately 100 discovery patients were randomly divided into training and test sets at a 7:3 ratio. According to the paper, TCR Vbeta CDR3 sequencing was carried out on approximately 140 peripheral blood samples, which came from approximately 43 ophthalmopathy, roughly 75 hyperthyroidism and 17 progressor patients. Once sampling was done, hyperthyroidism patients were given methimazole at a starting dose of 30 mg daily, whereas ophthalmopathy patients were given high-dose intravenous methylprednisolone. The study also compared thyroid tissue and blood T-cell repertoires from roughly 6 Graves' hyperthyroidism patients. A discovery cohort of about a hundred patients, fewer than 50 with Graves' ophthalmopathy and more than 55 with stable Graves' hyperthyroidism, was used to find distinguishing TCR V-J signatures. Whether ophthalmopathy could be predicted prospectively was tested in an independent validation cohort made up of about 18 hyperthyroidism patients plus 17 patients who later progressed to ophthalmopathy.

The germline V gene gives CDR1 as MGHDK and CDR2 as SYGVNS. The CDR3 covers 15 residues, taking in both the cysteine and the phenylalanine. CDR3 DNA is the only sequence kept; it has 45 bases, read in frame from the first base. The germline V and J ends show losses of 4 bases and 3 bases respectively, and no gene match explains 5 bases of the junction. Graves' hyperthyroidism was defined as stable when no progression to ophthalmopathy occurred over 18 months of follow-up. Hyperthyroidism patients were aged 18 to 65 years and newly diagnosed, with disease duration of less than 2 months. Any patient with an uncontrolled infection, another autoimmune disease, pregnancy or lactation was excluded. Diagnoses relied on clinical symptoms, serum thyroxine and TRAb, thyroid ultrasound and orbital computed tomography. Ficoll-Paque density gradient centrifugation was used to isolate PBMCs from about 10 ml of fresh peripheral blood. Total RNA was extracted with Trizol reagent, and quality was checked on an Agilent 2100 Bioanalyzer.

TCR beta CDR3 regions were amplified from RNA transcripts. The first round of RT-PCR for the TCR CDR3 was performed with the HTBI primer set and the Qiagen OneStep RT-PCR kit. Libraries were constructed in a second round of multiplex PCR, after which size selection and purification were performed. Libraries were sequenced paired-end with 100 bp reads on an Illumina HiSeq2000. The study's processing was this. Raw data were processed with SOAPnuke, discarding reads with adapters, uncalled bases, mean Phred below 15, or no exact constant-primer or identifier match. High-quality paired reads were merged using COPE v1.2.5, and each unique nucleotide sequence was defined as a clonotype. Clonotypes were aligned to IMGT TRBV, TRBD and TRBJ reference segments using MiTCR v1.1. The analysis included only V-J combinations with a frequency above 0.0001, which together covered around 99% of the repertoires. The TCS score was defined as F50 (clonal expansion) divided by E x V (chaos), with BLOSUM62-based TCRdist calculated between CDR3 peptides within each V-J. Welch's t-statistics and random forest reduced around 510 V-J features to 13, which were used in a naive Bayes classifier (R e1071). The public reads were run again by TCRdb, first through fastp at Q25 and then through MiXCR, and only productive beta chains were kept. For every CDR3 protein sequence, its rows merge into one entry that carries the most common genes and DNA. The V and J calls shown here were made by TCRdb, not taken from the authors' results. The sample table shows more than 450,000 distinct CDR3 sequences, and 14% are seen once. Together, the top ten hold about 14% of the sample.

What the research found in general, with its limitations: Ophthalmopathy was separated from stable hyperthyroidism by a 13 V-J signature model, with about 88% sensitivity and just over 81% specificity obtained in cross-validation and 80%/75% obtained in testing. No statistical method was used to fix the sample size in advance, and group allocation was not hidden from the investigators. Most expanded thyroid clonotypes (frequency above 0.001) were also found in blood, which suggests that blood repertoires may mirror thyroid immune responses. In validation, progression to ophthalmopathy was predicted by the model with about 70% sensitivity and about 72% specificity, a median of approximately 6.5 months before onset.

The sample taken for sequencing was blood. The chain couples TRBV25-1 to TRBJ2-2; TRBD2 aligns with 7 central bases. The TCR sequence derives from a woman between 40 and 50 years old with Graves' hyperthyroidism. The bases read TGTGCCAGCAGTGCGCTAGCGGAGTACACCGGGGAGCTGTTTTTT. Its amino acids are CASSALAEYTGELFF.